Described below is a single T cell receptor (beta chain) sequence and its context. The CDR3 is made up of 13 amino acids. V lost 3 bases and J lost 3, with 9 bases in between. Germline V lookup: CDR1 SGHTA, CDR2 FQGNSA. This sample stems from a study of control samples from healthy donors and cancer patients. The method was immunoSEQ multiplex PCR; TCRdb's version includes in-frame clones alone and lacks a portion of them. The table shows roughly 130,000 clones, with roughly 95% occurring only once. The source of this sequence is a young man in good health. The sample was blood. The V and J genes are TRBV7-2 and TRBJ2-7; possibly TRBD2 for D (6 bases). Here the CDR3 reads CASSLAGFYEQYF. The CDR3 bases are TGTGCCAGCAGCTTGGCGGGGTTCTACGAGCAGTACTTC.